This paragraph reports one TCR beta chain. Antigen specificity is unknown. The sample originates from a study of blood T cells in healthy people across ages. Findings and limits, study-wide: Getting older went along with TCR beta diversity per million T cells dropping roughly linearly. It was the long-lived donors that had more naive CD4+ cells and higher diversity than aged donors.

A second PCR, run for roughly 7 to 12 cycles, used a sample-barcoded 5' primer plus a J-beta primer mix. Paired-end reads containing CDR3 totaled no fewer than 2.5 million for each sample. TCRdb re-analysed the 5' RACE reads in MiXCR, keeping a single row per CDR3 protein. The table shows around 990,000 distinct CDR3 sequences, with roughly two fifths occurring only once. Healthy Caucasian individuals from Russia aged about 6 to 95 served as donors. The sequenced sample was blood. The TCR comes from a man between 18 and 29 years old in good health.

The CDR3 coding sequence is TGTGCCAGCACCGAAGGAAGATCAAACTATGGCTACACCTTC. Its protein product is CASTEGRSNYGYTF. The chain links TRBV2 to TRBJ1-2; D gene ambiguous. This CDR3 region has 14 residues. The V gene's germline CDR1 is SNHLY and CDR2 FYNNEI. Trimming shortened V by 7 bases and J by 2 bases, and 14 bases separated the two germline ends.